This T cell receptor (beta chain) emerged from a study of graft-versus-host responses after intestinal transplantation. At the level of the study: Anti-thymocyte globulin induction was given to all recipients, followed by tacrolimus and steroids for roughly 3 years.

Broader study findings: Early after transplant, HvG declines were associated with peak levels of circulating GvH clones. GvH clonotypes were identified within recipient marrow, with a subset emerging first in ileum or blood.

Of note for this clone: Its antigen is unidentified.

The CDR3 covers 12 residues. V was clipped by 5 bases and J by 8 bases; unmatched bases: 7. Germline V gene sequence: CDR1 SGHRS, CDR2 YFSETQ. The assay was immunoSEQ multiplex PCR, and TCRdb's table has in-frame clones only and misses some. The top ten hold roughly 0.5% of the sample, which has fewer than 120,000 clones, 80% to 95% seen once. This chain connects TRBV5-1 to TRBJ2-7, with TRBD2 identical over 7 bases. This receptor was identified in a human donor who received an intestinal transplant. The sequences come from unstimulated CD8+ T cells sorted from spleen or lymph node cells, collected before intestinal transplant. The CDR3 reads CASRDGGNQQYF. CDR3 coding DNA: TGCGCCAGCAGGGACGGGGGGAATCAGCAGTACTTC.